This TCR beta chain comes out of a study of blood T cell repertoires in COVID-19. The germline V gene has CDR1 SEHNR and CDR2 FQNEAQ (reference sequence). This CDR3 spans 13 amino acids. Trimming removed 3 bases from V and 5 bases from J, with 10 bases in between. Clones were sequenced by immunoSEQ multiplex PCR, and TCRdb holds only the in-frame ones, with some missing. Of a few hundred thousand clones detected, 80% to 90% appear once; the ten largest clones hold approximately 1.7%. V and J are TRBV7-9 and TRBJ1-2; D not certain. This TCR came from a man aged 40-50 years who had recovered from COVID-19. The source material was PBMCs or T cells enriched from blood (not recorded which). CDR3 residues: CASSLQVGYGYTF. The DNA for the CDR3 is TGTGCCAGCAGCTTGCAGGTCGGTTATGGCTACACCTTC.